This TCR beta chain was identified in a study of shared clonotypes between healthy human individuals (dated by TCRdb to between 2020 and 2021). Background for the entire study: A couple of women and a few men aged 18 to 49 years were included in the cohort. For each donor, three plates each were used for CD4 naive and CD4 memory, two plates were used for CD8 naive, and one plate was used for CD8 memory. Blood TCR repertoires of about five healthy adults were deeply sequenced to estimate repertoire size and the extent of clonotype sharing between individuals. Different laboratories and diverse techniques were used to prepare libraries and sequence TCR repertoires, to increase sequencing depth and limit assay-specific biases. Leukapheresis yielded between about 0.9 and 10 billion PBMCs per donor.

Healthy HIV-negative adults with no recently reported acute infections or vaccinations were included as donors. Every donor was a Caucasian adult residing in Nashville, Tennessee, USA. Magnetic negative selection was used to enrich CD4+ T cells, after which naive cells were positively selected on CD45RA and the negative fraction became the memory subset. Blood was obtained by leukapheresis, after which PBMCs were separated by Ficoll-Histopaque density gradient centrifugation and cryopreserved in liquid nitrogen vapor phase. Analytical flow cytometry was used to check the purity and quantity of every magnetically sorted T cell population. From each sorted fraction, genomic DNA was isolated and quantified by UV absorbance on a Nanodrop 2000c. Using the deep immunoSEQ assay, TCR CDR3 regions were amplified from genomic DNA by multiplex PCR. Extracted genomic DNA from each cell subset was distributed evenly across all wells of several immunoSEQ 96-well plates, and each plate was treated as a replicate. For sorted subsets, each replicate PCR was loaded with approximately 0.2 ug genomic DNA, equivalent to 30,000 or so T cell genomes. Purified libraries were measured with a Qubit 3.0 fluorometer, size-checked on a Bioanalyzer 2100, and measured again with the KAPA Library Quantification kit. Every immunoSEQ 96-well plate was sequenced on a dedicated single-read 150-cycle Illumina NextSeq 550 flow cell. The original pipeline was this. Because the immunoSEQ output included only junctional sequences and no quality scores, the filtering could not be the same as the filtering used for full-length reads. To assign V/J genes and CDR3, sequences were annotated against IMGT germline references using PyIR, a Python wrapper for IgBLAST v1.9. Reads were filtered out if the reads had weak V/J assignments (E-value above 1e-6), no CDR3, stop codons, out-of-frame junctions, or ambiguous translated residues. V3J clonotypes were defined as sequences sharing the same inferred V gene, J gene, and CDR3 amino acid sequence. To compute the percentage overlap between repertoires, the number of shared unique clonotypes was divided by the size of the smaller repertoire. Three approaches were used to assess repertoire richness: RTK rarefaction, the Chao1 estimator, and Recon v2.1 estimates of unobserved clonotypes. OLGA was used to compute generation probabilities for all TCRbeta clonotypes that the gDNA method yielded from a few donors. TCRdb holds this immuneACCESS table with in-frame rearrangements only. Some clones are missing; in checked studies, unresolved V genes explain under half, and the rest has no known cause. The V and J calls and clone size were taken over from that table, and D and trimming were inferred from the DNA. The sample table lists over 1.5 million clones, 95% to 99% of them with a count of one. The ten largest clones add up to around 0.45% of the sample.

For this chain, trimming is 3 bases at the V end and 4 bases at the J end, and the number of junction bases without a gene match is 8. CDR1 and CDR2, looked up from the germline V gene, are KGHSH and LQKENI. Inclusive of the bounding cysteine and phenylalanine, the CDR3 is 15 residues long. The CDR3 DNA has 45 bases and is translated from base 1. Comment on this clone: Its antigen has not been determined. It has no much larger one-base neighbor in the sample; base qualities were not kept.

Results and caveats for the whole study, not just this receptor: Larger estimated clonotype richness was generally found for naive subsets than for memory subsets. Because the study included a small number of donors, the genetic and exposure-history diversity represented was limited. Only blood was sampled, and tissue TCR repertoires likely differ from those in blood. Across a handful of donors, around 5% of naive CD4, approximately 3.6% of naive CD8, approximately 2.5% of memory CD4, and approximately 0.4% of memory CD8 clonotypes were shared. Based on pairwise subsampling, the degree of clonotype sharing among donors was expected to be affected by sequencing depth. Compared with non-shared clonotypes, clonotypes shared by all four sorted-subset donors had higher generation probabilities. Rarefaction of sorted-subset datasets indicated incomplete sequencing despite the large sequencing depth.

Sequencing was carried out using naive CD4+ T cells sorted from blood. The meaning of the sample's cell subset or site label: CD45RA+ positively selected. This chain joins TRBV18 to TRBJ1-2; TRBD1 matches 7 bases in the middle. This TCR was sampled from a man younger than 45 in good health. CDR3 reads: CASSPSKDRSYGYTF. The DNA reads as follows: TGTGCCAGCTCACCCAGCAAGGACAGGTCCTATGGCTACACCTTC.